These 8 T cell receptor beta chains originate from one sample sequenced in a study of blood T cell repertoires in COVID-19. Assay: immunoSEQ multiplex PCR; the TCRdb copy retains only in-frame clones and omits some. The sample includes over 85,000 clones, about 81% of them seen just once. Sequenced material: peripheral blood. The receptors come from a man aged 65 to 79 with acute or convalescent COVID-19.

CDR3 in amino acids: CASSQDFQGGYGYTF. The CDR3 DNA reads TGTGCCAGCAGCCAAGATTTCCAGGGTGGCTATGGCTACACCTTC. The chain has TRBV3-1 (or the pseudogene TRBV3-2) and TRBJ1-2, with a tentative D call TRBD1 (5 bases). The CDR3 consists of 15 residues. Trimming shortened V by 0 bases and J by 4 bases, and 12 bases separated the two germline ends. CDR1 LGHDT and CDR2 YNNKEL come from the germline V gene (reference sequence).

V gene TRBV30 combines with J gene TRBJ2-3; 10 bases map to TRBD2. Germline CDR1 reads GTSNPN; CDR2 reads SVGIG (reference sequence). The CDR3 runs 14 residues. Trimming cost V 5 bases and J 1 base; bases outside gene matches: 3. CDR3: CAWAGLAGTDTQYF. The CDR3 DNA reads TGTGCCTGGGCCGGACTAGCGGGCACAGATACGCAGTATTTT.

In its sample, this clone was seen once. Here the CDR3 DNA reads TGCGCCAGCAGCTTGGGGGACAGGGACTACAATGAGCAGTTCTTC. Its translation is CASSLGDRDYNEQFF. The chain is built from TRBV5-1 and TRBJ2-1; TRBD1 aligns across 9 bases. Germline V lookup: CDR1 SGHRS, CDR2 YFSETQ. Unmatched junction bases numbered 1, after V lost 0 bases and J lost 3 bases. The CDR3 length is 15 residues.

The V gene is TRBV5-4, the J gene TRBJ2-3; 7 bases are shared with TRBD2. The V segment lost 1 base and the J segment 4 bases; nucleotides outside the gene matches: 12. Germline V gene sequence: CDR1 SGHNT, CDR2 YYREEE (reference sequence). The CDR3 has 17 amino acids. For the CDR3, the DNA is TGTGCCAGCAGCTTGAATCGGCGGGAGCCCGGGGCAGATACGCAGTATTTT. Translating gives CASSLNRREPGADTQYF.

This clone was counted ten times or more. The V and J genes are TRBV2 and TRBJ2-5; perhaps TRBD1 as D (6 bases). Germline lookup yields CDR1 SNHLY and CDR2 FYNNEI. The CDR3 runs to 12 residues. V was clipped by 6 bases and J by 4 bases, with 9 bases between them. The CDR3 nucleotides are TGTGCCAGCAGAACAGGGCGAGAGACCCAGTACTTC. It encodes CASRTGRETQYF.

This chain connects TRBV28 to TRBJ1-1; no clear D. CDR3 size: 14 residues. CDR1 MDHEN and CDR2 SYDVKM come from the germline V gene. The V end was cut by 5 bases, the J end by 2 bases, with 12 bases between. The CDR3 reads CASSPLGSNTEAFF. CDR3 bases: TGTGCCAGCAGTCCGCTGGGTAGCAACACTGAAGCTTTCTTT.

V and J are TRBV7-8 and TRBJ2-1, with 7 bases identical to TRBD2. V shed 5 bases, J shed 3 bases, and the junction held 7 bases outside the gene matches. Germline-derived CDR1 and CDR2 are SGHVS and FQNEAQ. CDR3 length: 15 amino acids. The chain's CDR3 is CASSPKTSRYNEQFF. The CDR3 DNA follows: TGTGCCAGCAGCCCAAAGACTAGCCGCTACAATGAGCAGTTCTTC.

The chain joins TRBV9 to TRBJ2-3, with D tentatively TRBD2 (7 bases). Trimming left V 4 bases short and J 2 bases short, with 23 bases between. In germline, CDR1 is SGDLS, CDR2 YYNGEE. The CDR3 runs to 18 residues. CDR3 nucleotide sequence: TGTGCCAGCAGCAACACTCCGATCGGGGGGCGCTTCACAGATACGCAGTATTTT. It is translated as CASSNTPIGGRFTDTQYF. Looking up the rest from reference TRBV9 and TRBJ2-3 gives the full variable domain: DSGVTQTPKHLITATGQRVTLRCSPRSGDLSVYWYQQSLDQGLQFLIQYYNGEERAKGNILERFSAQQFPDLHSELNLSSLELGDSALYFCASSNTPIGGRFTDTQYFGPGTRLTVL.